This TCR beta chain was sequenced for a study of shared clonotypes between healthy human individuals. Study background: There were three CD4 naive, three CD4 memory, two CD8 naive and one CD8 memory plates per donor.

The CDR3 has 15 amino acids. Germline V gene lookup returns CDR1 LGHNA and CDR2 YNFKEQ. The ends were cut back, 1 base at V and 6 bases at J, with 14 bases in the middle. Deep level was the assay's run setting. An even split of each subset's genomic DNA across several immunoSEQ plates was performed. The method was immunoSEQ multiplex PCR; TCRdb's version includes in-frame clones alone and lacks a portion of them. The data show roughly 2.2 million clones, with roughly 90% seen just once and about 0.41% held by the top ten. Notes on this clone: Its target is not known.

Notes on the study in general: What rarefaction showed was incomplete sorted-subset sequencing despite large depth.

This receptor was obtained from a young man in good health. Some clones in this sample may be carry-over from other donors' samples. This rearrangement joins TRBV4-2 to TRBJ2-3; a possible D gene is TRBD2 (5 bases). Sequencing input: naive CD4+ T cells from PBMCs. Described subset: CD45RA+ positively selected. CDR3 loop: CASSQVAGPSDTQYF. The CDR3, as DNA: TGTGCCAGCAGCCAAGTGGCGGGTCCCTCGGATACGCAGTATTTT.